The rows below give T cell receptor beta chains drawn from one sample of a study of cytomegalovirus exposure and HLA in healthy donors. The table came from immunoSEQ multiplex PCR; TCRdb's copy has only in-frame clones and leaves some out. The table records roughly 100,000 clones, approximately 80% of them present only once. The sequencing input was PBMCs. The receptor source for this set is a young man in good health and CMV-seronegative. CDR3s include the opening cysteine and the closing phenylalanine or tryptophan. The order of the fields is J gene, clone size, V gene, D gene, CDR3 protein, CDR3 DNA. A D gene is named only where the DNA matches it firmly. Clone size is shown for a subset of rows, as once, few, many or a class of expanded clone.

J: TRBJ1-4
size: -
V: TRBV10-2
D: -
CDR3: CASSDPDRGTGKLFF
DNA: TGCGCCAGCAGTGACCCAGACCGGGGGACGGGAAAACTGTTTTTT

J: TRBJ2-1
size: once
V: TRBV9
D: TRBD1
CDR3: CASSDPEGTGHEQFF
DNA: TGTGCCAGCAGCGACCCTGAGGGGACAGGGCATGAGCAGTTCTTC

J: TRBJ2-1
size: few
V: TRBV5-4
D: TRBD1
CDR3: CASSSQTGRNNEQFF
DNA: TGTGCCAGCAGCTCCCAGACAGGGAGAAACAATGAGCAGTTCTTC

J: TRBJ2-7
size: -
V: TRBV7-9
D: -
CDR3: CASSIDRKQPGQYF
DNA: TGTGCCAGCAGCATCGACAGGAAGCAGCCTGGGCAGTACTTC

J: TRBJ1-3
size: -
V: TRBV11-2
D: TRBD1
CDR3: CASSLDPPGQGGNTIYF
DNA: TGTGCCAGCAGCTTAGATCCCCCGGGACAGGGAGGAAACACCATATATTTT

J: TRBJ1-4
size: -
V: TRBV11-2
D: TRBD1
CDR3: CASSAGDRGEREKLFF
DNA: TGTGCCAGCAGCGCCGGCGACAGGGGAGAGAGAGAAAAACTGTTTTTT

J: TRBJ1-4
size: -
V: TRBV7-9
D: -
CDR3: CASSLEGATNEKLFF
DNA: TGTGCCAGCAGCTTAGAGGGGGCAACTAATGAAAAACTGTTTTTT

J: TRBJ2-7
size: once
V: TRBV4-1
D: TRBD1
CDR3: CASSQDRRQGAPYEQYF
DNA: TGCGCCAGCAGCCAAGATCGACGACAGGGGGCACCCTACGAGCAGTACTTC

J: TRBJ1-5
size: -
V: TRBV6-5
D: TRBD1
CDR3: CASSYSGTGNQPQHF
DNA: TGTGCCAGCAGTTACTCCGGGACAGGGAATCAGCCCCAGCATTTT

J: TRBJ2-5
size: -
V: TRBV9
D: TRBD1
CDR3: CASSVGQGGETQYF
DNA: TGTGCCAGCAGCGTAGGACAGGGTGGGGAGACCCAGTACTTC

J: TRBJ2-3
size: -
V: TRBV9
D: -
CDR3: CASSELRGHPDTDTQYF
DNA: TGTGCCAGCAGCGAACTCAGGGGCCACCCCGACACAGATACGCAGTATTTT

J: TRBJ1-5
size: -
V: TRBV7-9
D: -
CDR3: CASSLGRARGQPQHF
DNA: TGTGCCAGCAGCTTAGGCAGGGCGCGAGGACAGCCCCAGCATTTT

J: TRBJ1-1
size: -
V: TRBV28
D: TRBD1
CDR3: CASSSDRDRGQTEAFF
DNA: TGTGCCAGCAGTTCAGACCGGGACAGGGGGCAAACTGAAGCTTTCTTT

J: TRBJ1-2
size: -
V: TRBV10-3
D: TRBD1
CDR3: CASLAGTASYGYTF
DNA: TGTGCCAGCCTAGCAGGGACAGCCAGCTATGGCTACACCTTC

J: TRBJ1-5
size: -
V: TRBV27
D: -
CDR3: CASSLRGTHQPQHF
DNA: TGTGCCAGCAGTTTAAGGGGGACCCATCAGCCCCAGCATTTT

J: TRBJ1-2
size: few
V: TRBV28
D: -
CDR3: CASSLSGNGYTF
DNA: TGTGCCAGCAGTCTCTCGGGGAATGGCTACACCTTC

J: TRBJ1-2
size: -
V: TRBV7-6
D: -
CDR3: CASSTGTNYGYTF
DNA: TGTGCCAGCAGCACCGGGACAAACTATGGCTACACCTTC

J: TRBJ2-2
size: -
V: TRBV6-5
D: -
CDR3: CASSSPGKNGELFF
DNA: TGTGCCAGCAGTTCCCCAGGGAAGAACGGGGAGCTGTTTTTT

J: TRBJ1-1
size: -
V: TRBV18
D: -
CDR3: CASSPGGDNTEAFF
DNA: TGTGCCAGCTCACCAGGGGGCGATAACACTGAAGCTTTCTTT

J: TRBJ1-2
size: -
V: TRBV2
D: -
CDR3: CASSEGRGNANYGYTF
DNA: TGTGCCAGCAGTGAGGGCAGGGGAAACGCTAACTATGGCTACACCTTC

J: TRBJ2-5
size: -
V: TRBV7-2
D: -
CDR3: CASSLARQETQYF
DNA: TGTGCCAGCAGCTTAGCGCGCCAAGAGACCCAGTACTTC

J: TRBJ2-2
size: once
V: TRBV7-9
D: -
CDR3: CASSLGATGELFF
DNA: TGTGCCAGCAGCTTAGGAGCCACCGGGGAGCTGTTTTTT

J: TRBJ1-1
size: -
V: TRBV7-8
D: TRBD1
CDR3: CASSKGTGYEAFF
DNA: TGTGCCAGCAGCAAGGGGACAGGGTATGAAGCTTTCTTT

J: TRBJ1-2
size: -
V: TRBV10-3
D: TRBD1
CDR3: CAISGRDRGFGYTF
DNA: TGTGCCATCAGTGGAAGGGACAGGGGTTTTGGCTACACCTTC

J: TRBJ1-2
size: once
V: TRBV19
D: TRBD1
CDR3: CASSLSGTGFYGYTF
DNA: TGTGCCAGTAGTCTATCCGGGACAGGGTTCTATGGCTACACCTTC

J: TRBJ2-6
size: -
V: TRBV30
D: -
CDR3: CAWRGGQVNSGANVLTF
DNA: TGTGCCTGGAGGGGAGGACAGGTAAACTCTGGGGCCAACGTCCTGACTTTC

J: TRBJ2-3
size: -
V: TRBV6-5
D: -
CDR3: CASSYDITPGGGFRYF
DNA: TGTGCCAGCAGTTACGATATTACCCCAGGAGGAGGTTTTAGGTATTTT

J: TRBJ1-1
size: -
V: TRBV19
D: TRBD1
CDR3: CASSLRDRFFNTEAFF
DNA: TGTGCCAGTAGTCTCCGGGACAGGTTTTTTAACACTGAAGCTTTCTTT